The 2 T cell receptor beta chains below all came from one sample that was sequenced in a study of response to subunit inactivated influenza vaccine. TCRdb ran MiXCR on the RT-PCR reads and lists one entry per CDR3 protein. Of some 480,000 distinct CDR3 sequences listed, over 9.5% are singletons. Source: PBMCs from blood, taken more than 35 days after vaccination. The receptors were gathered from a man aged 50-59 years who received an inactivated influenza vaccine.

The chain joins TRBV20-1 to TRBJ1-5; tentative D call: TRBD1 (6 bases). This CDR3 spans 14 amino acids. V lost 5 bases, J lost 2 bases, and 13 bases lay in between. Germline CDR1 is DFQATT and CDR2 is SNEGSKA (reference sequence). Written as DNA, the CDR3 is TGCAGTGCTGGACAGAGATCTGGCAATCAGCCCCAGCATTTT. Amino acids: CSAGQRSGNQPQHF.

Only a few counts were recorded for this clonotype. The rearrangement joins TRBV27 to TRBJ2-3; D not certain. This CDR3 contains 13 residues. The germline V gene has CDR1 MNHEY and CDR2 SMNVEV (reference sequence). Trimming took 5 bases from V and 5 from J, leaving 11 bases between them. CDR3 in DNA: TGTGCCAGCAGTGGTGGGCTTCGAGATACGCAGTATTTT. Protein sequence: CASSGGLRDTQYF.